This TCR beta chain derives from a study of read filtering for tumor transcriptome and immune sequencing. The overall study: Patients were 17 to 20 male and about 15 female, mean age around 67 years, range roughly 45 to 85.

CDR3 length: 15 amino acids. Germline V gene lookup returns CDR1 SEHNR and CDR2 FQNEAQ (reference sequence). V shed 8 bases and J 4 bases; nucleotides not matched to a gene: 13. The library was built from around 380 ng RNA with molecular barcoded adaptors for alpha/delta and beta/gamma chains. From the reads, TCRdb called clonotypes with MiXCR, one entry per CDR3 protein. This table holds some 140,000 distinct CDR3 sequences, less than 15% found once. Source material: a population of CD138-negative cells sorted from bone marrow. The rearrangement joins TRBV7-9 to TRBJ1-1; TRBD1 matches 7 bases. The source is a donor at least 40 years old with multiple myeloma. The CDR3 sequence: CASGSLRGGGTEAFF. The CDR3 coding sequence is TGTGCCAGCGGCTCCCTCAGGGGGGGGGGCACTGAAGCTTTCTTT.